This T cell receptor (beta chain) was observed in a study of blood T cell repertoires in COVID-19. Study-wide context: Material from acute and convalescent COVID-19 was sourced from the United States, Italy and Spain. PBMCs, B-cell-depleted T cells, or T cells were the source of the cDNA or gDNA that made up the material.

Germline loops: CDR1 MNHEY, CDR2 SVGAGI. V was clipped by 11 bases and J by 0 bases, with 14 bases between them. This CDR3 contains 14 residues. Per the authors' pipeline: Reference gene primer amplification gave estimated nucleated cell counts. Using immunoSEQ multiplex PCR, the repertoire was profiled, and TCRdb retains in-frame clones only, with some absent. From that table come the V and J calls and clone size; the DNA was used to work out D and trimming. This sample has 190,000 or so clones, with roughly 90% found just once. The chain has TRBV6-5 and TRBJ1-5, with a tentative D call TRBD1 (6 bases). This receptor was identified in a man aged 40-49 years with acute or convalescent COVID-19. Sample: peripheral blood. Here the CDR3 DNA reads TGTGCCCACAGGGATGTCAATAGCAATCAGCCCCAGCATTTT. Its translation is CAHRDVNSNQPQHF.